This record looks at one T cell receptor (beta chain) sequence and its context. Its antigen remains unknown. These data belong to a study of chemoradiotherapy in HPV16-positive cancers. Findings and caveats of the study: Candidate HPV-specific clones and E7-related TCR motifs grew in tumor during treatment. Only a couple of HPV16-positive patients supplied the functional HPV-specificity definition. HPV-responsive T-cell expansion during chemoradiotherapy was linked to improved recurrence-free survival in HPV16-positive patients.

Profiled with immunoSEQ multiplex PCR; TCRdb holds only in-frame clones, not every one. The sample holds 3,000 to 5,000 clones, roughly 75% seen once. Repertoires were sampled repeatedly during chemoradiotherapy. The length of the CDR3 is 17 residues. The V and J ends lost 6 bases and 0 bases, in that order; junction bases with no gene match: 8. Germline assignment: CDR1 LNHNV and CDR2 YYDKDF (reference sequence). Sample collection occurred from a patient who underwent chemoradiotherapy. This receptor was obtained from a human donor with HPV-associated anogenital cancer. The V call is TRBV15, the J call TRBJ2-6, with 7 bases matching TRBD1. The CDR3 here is CATRRQGSHSGANVLTF. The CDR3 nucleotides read TGTGCCACCAGACGACAGGGTTCCCACTCTGGGGCCAACGTCCTGACTTTC.